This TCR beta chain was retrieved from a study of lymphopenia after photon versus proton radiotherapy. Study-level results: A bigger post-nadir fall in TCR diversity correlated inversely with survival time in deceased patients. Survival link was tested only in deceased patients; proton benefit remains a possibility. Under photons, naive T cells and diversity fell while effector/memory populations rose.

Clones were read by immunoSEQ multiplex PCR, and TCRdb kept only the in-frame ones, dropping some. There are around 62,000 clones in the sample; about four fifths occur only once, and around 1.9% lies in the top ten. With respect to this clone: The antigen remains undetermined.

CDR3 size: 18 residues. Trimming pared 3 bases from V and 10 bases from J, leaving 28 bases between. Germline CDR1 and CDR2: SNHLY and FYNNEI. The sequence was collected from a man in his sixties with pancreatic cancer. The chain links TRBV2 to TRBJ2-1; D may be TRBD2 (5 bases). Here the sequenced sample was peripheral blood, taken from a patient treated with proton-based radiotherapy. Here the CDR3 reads CASSDSVWAGIERQEQFF. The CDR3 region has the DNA TGTGCCAGCAGTGATTCCGTCTGGGCAGGTATAGAGCGGCAGGAGCAGTTCTTC.